This entry lists 9 T cell receptor beta chains sequenced from one sample in a study of blood T cells in healthy people across ages. Sample-barcoded 5' priming and a J-beta primer mix drove a second PCR of roughly 6 to 12 cycles. In TCRdb, the 5' RACE reads were re-called with MiXCR into one record per CDR3 protein. This sample has about 720,000 distinct CDR3 sequences; around a fifth occur once, and the top ten carry roughly a fifth. What was sequenced was blood. These receptors were collected from a man between 65 and 79 years old in good health.

This clonotype has just a few counts. This chain uses TRBV7-8 with TRBJ2-5; 10 bases align to TRBD1. The J call may be incorrect, as the DNA end agrees better with TRBJ2-1. Looked up from germline, CDR1 is SGHVS and CDR2 is FQNEAQ. The CDR3 runs to 16 residues. The CDR3 nucleotides are TGTGCCAGCAGCTGGGTGGTAGGGACAGGGGTTAATGAGCAGTTCTTC. It encodes CASSWVVGTGVNEQFF.

This clonotype was detected a few times. This rearrangement joins TRBV29-1 to TRBJ1-4; D is possibly TRBD1 (5 bases). Germline V CDR1 and CDR2: SQVTM, ANQGSEA. With 2 bases removed from V and 6 bases from J, the gap between germline ends came to 16 bases. This CDR3 spans 15 amino acids. The DNA of the CDR3 is TGCAGCGTTGAATTGTCGGGTAGGGGACATGAAAAACTGTTTTTT. Translated, it gives CSVELSGRGHEKLFF.

This clonotype has more than one count but fewer than ten. This sequence joins TRBV6-2 or TRBV6-3 and TRBJ2-1, with TRBD2 identical over 8 bases. Per the germline V gene, CDR1 is MNHEY and CDR2 is SVGEGT. The CDR3 sequence is 15 residues long. J lost 4 bases, V lost 4 bases, and 6 bases had no gene match. CDR3: CASSSPGLVYNEQFF. The CDR3 region has the DNA TGTGCCAGCAGTTCCCCGGGACTAGTTTACAATGAGCAGTTCTTC.

This clonotype was counted ten times or more. The V and J genes are TRBV7-2 and TRBJ2-3; D is unresolved. This CDR3 contains 13 residues. Trimming pared 4 bases from V and 5 bases from J, leaving 10 bases between. Germline CDR1 is SGHTA and CDR2 is FQGNSA. CDR3 in amino acids: CASSSNLGDTQYF. The CDR3 region has the DNA TGTGCCAGCAGCTCCAACTTGGGAGATACGCAGTATTTT.

This rearrangement joins TRBV2 to TRBJ2-7; the D gene is possibly TRBD1 (6 bases). The V end was cut by 9 bases, the J end by 0 bases, with 15 bases between. Germline V gene data show CDR1 as SNHLY and CDR2 as FYNNEI. This CDR3 is 14 amino acids long. CDR3 bases: TGTGCCAGAGGGGGAAGCACGGTCTCCTACGAGCAGTACTTC. Translation gives CARGGSTVSYEQYF. The entire variable domain, with the rest obtained from reference TRBV2 and TRBJ2-7, is as follows: EPEVTQTPSHQVTQMGQEVILRCVPISNHLYFYWYRQILGQKVEFLVSFYNNEISEKSEIFDDQFSVERPDGSNFTLKIRSTKLEDSAMYFCARGGSTVSYEQYFGPGTRLTVT.

The genes are TRBV7-9 and TRBJ1-1; 8 bases match TRBD1. The germline CDR1 and CDR2 sequences are SEHNR and FQNEAQ (reference sequence). The CDR3 covers 14 residues. Trimming cost V 4 bases and J 7 bases; bases outside gene matches: 8. The CDR3 bases are TGTGCCAGCAGCTCCGCAGGGGGCGGGGGTGAAGCTTTCTTT. Translating gives CASSSAGGGGEAFF.

This clonotype was seen only a few times. The V gene is TRBV6-1, the J gene TRBJ1-1; D is uncertain. The germline V and J ends were trimmed by 3 bases and 10 bases, with 18 bases remaining between them. The V gene's germline CDR1 is MNHNS and CDR2 SASEGT. The length of the CDR3 is 14 residues. CDR3 in amino acids: CASSDPGFGIGAFF. The CDR3 region has the DNA TGTGCCAGCAGTGATCCCGGGTTTGGGATCGGAGCTTTCTTT.

The J gene is TRBJ1-1, the V gene TRBV7-2; maybe TRBD1 (6 bases). This CDR3 spans 14 amino acids. Germline lookup yields CDR1 SGHTA and CDR2 FQGNSA. The V gene lost 5 bases and the J gene lost 5 bases, with 15 bases spanning the gap. The CDR3 loop reads CASSNGQWGTEAFF. The CDR3 DNA sequence: TGTGCCAGCAGCAACGGACAGTGGGGGACTGAAGCTTTCTTT.

This chain uses TRBV7-8 with TRBJ1-3; D uncertain. CDR3 length equals 14 residues. Trimming stripped 2 bases from V and 0 bases from J, with 5 bases between. CDR1 is SGHVS and CDR2 is FQNEAQ in the germline V gene. The CDR3 sequence: CASSLMFSGNTIYF. CDR3 in DNA: TGTGCCAGCAGCTTAATGTTCTCTGGAAACACCATATATTTT.